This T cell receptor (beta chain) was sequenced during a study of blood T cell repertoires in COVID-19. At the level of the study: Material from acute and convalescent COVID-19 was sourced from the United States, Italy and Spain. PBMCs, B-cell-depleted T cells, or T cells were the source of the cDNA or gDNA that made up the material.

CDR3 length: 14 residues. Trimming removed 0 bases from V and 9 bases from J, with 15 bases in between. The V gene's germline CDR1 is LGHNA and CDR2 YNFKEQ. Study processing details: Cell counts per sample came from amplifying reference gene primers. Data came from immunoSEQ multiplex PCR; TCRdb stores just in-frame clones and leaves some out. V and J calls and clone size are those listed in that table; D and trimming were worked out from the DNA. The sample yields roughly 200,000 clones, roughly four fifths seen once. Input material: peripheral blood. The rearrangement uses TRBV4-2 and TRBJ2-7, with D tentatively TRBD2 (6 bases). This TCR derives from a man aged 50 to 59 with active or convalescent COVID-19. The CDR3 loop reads CASSQDQRGGPQYF. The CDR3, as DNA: TGTGCCAGCAGCCAAGATCAAAGGGGAGGACCGCAGTACTTC.